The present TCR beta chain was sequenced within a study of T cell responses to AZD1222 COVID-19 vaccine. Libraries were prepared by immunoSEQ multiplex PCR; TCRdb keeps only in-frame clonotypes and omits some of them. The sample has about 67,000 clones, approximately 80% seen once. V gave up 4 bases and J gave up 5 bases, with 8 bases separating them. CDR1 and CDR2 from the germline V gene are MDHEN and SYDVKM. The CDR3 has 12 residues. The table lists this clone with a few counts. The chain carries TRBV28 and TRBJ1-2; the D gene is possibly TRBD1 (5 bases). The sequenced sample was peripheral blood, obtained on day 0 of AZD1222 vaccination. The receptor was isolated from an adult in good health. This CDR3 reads CASSSTAYGYTF. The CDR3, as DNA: TGTGCCAGCAGTTCGACAGCTTATGGCTACACCTTC.